The 3 T cell receptor beta chains below come from one sample, sequenced in a study of blood T cell repertoires in COVID-19. The repertoire was sequenced with immunoSEQ multiplex PCR; TCRdb's copy has only in-frame clones and lacks some. The table shows some 110,000 clones, with approximately 72% occurring only once. The sample was peripheral blood. Every receptor here comes from a woman between 70 and 85 years old with acute or convalescent COVID-19.

The V call is TRBV28, the J call TRBJ2-5; no definite D call. Germline CDR1 reads MDHEN; CDR2 reads SYDVKM. Trimming removed 6 bases from V and 4 bases from J, with 9 bases in between. The CDR3 has 12 residues. The CDR3: CASSEVAETQYF. Here the CDR3 DNA reads TGTGCCAGCAGCGAGGTCGCAGAGACCCAGTACTTC.

This sequence joins TRBV5-4 and TRBJ2-3, with TRBD1 as a possible D gene (5 bases). Germline V gene sequence: CDR1 SGHNT, CDR2 YYREEE (reference sequence). This CDR3 has 13 residues. Trimming left V 0 bases short and J 4 bases short, with 6 bases between. The CDR3 protein is CASSLAGPDTQYF. CDR3 bases: TGTGCCAGCAGCTTGGCAGGGCCAGATACGCAGTATTTT.

This chain connects TRBV29-1 to TRBJ2-3; TRBD2 matches 8 bases. Looked up from germline, CDR1 is SQVTM and CDR2 is ANQGSEA. CDR3 length equals 14 residues. V gave up 5 bases and J gave up 5 bases; unmatched junction bases: 9. The CDR3, as DNA: TGCAGCGTTTCACGGGGGGGCCCAGAAGATACGCAGTATTTT. Residues: CSVSRGGPEDTQYF.